This TCR beta chain comes out of a study of T-cell reconstitution after alpha-beta-depleted transplantation in children. The CDR3 is 12 amino acids. Germline V gives CDR1 SGHVS, CDR2 FQNEAQ. Trimming at V came to 8 bases and at J to 2 bases, leaving 3 bases not matched to a gene. Molecular barcoding with unique molecular identifiers was used for the TCRbeta library. TCRdb re-analysed the PCR reads in MiXCR, keeping a single row per CDR3 protein. Here the sample spans around 600,000 distinct CDR3 sequences, roughly a tenth being singletons. The chain carries TRBV7-8 and TRBJ2-7; 7 positions agree with TRBD1. The sample in question was PBMCs from the stem cell graft donor, obtained from the stem cell graft. This clonotype originated in a human donor who donated a stem cell graft to a child with acute myeloid leukemia. CDR3 loop: CASEGGPYEQYF. DNA of the CDR3: TGTGCCAGCGAAGGGGGCCCCTACGAGCAGTACTTC.